This TCR beta chain emerged from a study of blood T cell repertoires in COVID-19. CDR1 and CDR2 (germline): MNHEY, SMNVEV (reference sequence). CDR3 size: 9 residues. Only in-frame clones appear in the TCRdb table, and some are missing; sequencing was by immunoSEQ multiplex PCR. The data show about 200,000 clones, about 89% seen once. A note on this clone: An end of the junction differs from the germline gene, which may be a read error.

The sequencing sample was made of peripheral blood. The TCR sequence derives from a man aged 40-55 years with acute or convalescent COVID-19. The chain is built from TRBV27 and TRBJ2-3; D not resolved. The CDR3 loop is CASSRTVHF. The CDR3 nucleotides read TGTGCCAGCAGCCGTACAGTCCATTTT.